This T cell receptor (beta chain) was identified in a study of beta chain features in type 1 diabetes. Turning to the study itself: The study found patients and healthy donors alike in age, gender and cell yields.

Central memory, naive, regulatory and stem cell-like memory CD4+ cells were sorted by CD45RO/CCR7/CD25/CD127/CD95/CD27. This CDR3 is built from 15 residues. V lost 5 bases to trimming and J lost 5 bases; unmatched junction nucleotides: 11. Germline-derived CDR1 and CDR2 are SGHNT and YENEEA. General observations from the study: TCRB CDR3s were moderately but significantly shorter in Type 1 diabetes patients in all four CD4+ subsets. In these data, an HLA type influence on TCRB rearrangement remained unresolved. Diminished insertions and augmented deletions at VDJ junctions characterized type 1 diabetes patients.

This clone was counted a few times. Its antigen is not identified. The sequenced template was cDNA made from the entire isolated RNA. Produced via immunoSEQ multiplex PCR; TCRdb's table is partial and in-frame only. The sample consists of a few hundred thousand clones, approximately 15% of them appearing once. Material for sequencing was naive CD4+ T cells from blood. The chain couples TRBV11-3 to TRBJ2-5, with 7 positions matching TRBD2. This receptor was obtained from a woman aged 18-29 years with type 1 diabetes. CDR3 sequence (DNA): TGTGCCAGCAGCCCCGGTGCGGGAGCTCGGGAGACCCAGTACTTC. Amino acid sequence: CASSPGAGARETQYF.